This T cell receptor (beta chain) is drawn from a study of OX40 agonist ivuxolimab in advanced cancers. Baseline was the first blood sampling point, followed by cycle 4 day 1 and cycle 7 day 1. Produced via immunoSEQ multiplex PCR; TCRdb's table is partial and in-frame only. The sample has 40,000 to 50,000 clones, around 90% seen once. Germline CDR1 is MNHNS and CDR2 is SASEGT. V lost 6 bases to trimming and J lost 3 bases; unmatched junction nucleotides: 5. This CDR3 region has 13 residues. This receptor was obtained from an adult with an advanced solid tumor such as melanoma, head and neck, liver or kidney cancer. The material sequenced was CD4+ or CD8+ T cells sorted from blood, taken in a trial of the OX40 agonist ivuxolimab. The genes are TRBV6-1 and TRBJ2-7, with 7 bases fitting TRBD1. The CDR3 nucleotides read TGTGCCAGCAGCTTGACAGGGCGCTACGAGCAGTACTTC. Translated: CASSLTGRYEQYF.